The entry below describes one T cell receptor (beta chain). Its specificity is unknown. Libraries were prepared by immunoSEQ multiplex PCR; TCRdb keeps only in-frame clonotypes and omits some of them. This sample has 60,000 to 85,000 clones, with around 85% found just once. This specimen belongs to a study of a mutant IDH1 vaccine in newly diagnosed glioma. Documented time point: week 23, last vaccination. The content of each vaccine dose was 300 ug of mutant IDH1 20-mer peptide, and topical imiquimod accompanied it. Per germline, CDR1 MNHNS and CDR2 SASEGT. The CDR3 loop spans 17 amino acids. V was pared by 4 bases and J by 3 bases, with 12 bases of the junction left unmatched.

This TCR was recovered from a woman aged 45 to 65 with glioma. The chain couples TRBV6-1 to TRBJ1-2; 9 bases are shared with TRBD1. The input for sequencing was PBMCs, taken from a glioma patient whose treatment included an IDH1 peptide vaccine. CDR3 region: CASSGRQGGQYDYGYTF. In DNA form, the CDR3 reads TGTGCCAGCAGTGGGAGACAGGGGGGACAGTATGACTATGGCTACACCTTC.